These T cell receptor beta chains were read from a single sample in a study of neoadjuvant anti-PD-1 for oral cavity cancer. The data were produced by immunoSEQ multiplex PCR, yet TCRdb's version contains in-frame clones alone and is incomplete. The repertoire consists of 14,000 or so clones, with roughly 71% occurring once and the leading ten covering 2% to 2.5%. Sequencing was performed on PBMCs, taken after nivolumab (anti-PD-1) treatment. The receptors shown here come from a person between 40 and 80 years old with oral cavity squamous cell carcinoma. Both conserved end residues are part of each CDR3. Each record gives: CDR3 length, clone size, D gene, J gene, V gene, CDR3 DNA, CDR3 protein. The D gene is left open where the match is weak. Rows may omit the clone size; those that give it use once, few, many or a size class.

CDR3 length: 13; clone size: -; D gene: TRBD1; J gene: TRBJ1-2; V gene: TRBV30; CDR3 DNA: TGTGCCTGGATATCCAGGACAGGGCCTGGCTACACCTTC; CDR3 protein: CAWISRTGPGYTF
CDR3 length: 14; clone size: few; D gene: TRBD1; J gene: TRBJ1-5; V gene: TRBV19; CDR3 DNA: TGTGCCAGTAGTCGACAGGGGGCTTTTCAGCCCCAGCATTTT; CDR3 protein: CASSRQGAFQPQHF
CDR3 length: 15; clone size: few; D gene: TRBD1; J gene: TRBJ1-1; V gene: TRBV28; CDR3 DNA: TGTGCCAGCAGTCTCCGGGACAGGGCGAACACTGAAGCTTTCTTT; CDR3 protein: CASSLRDRANTEAFF
CDR3 length: 14; clone size: -; D gene: -; J gene: TRBJ2-3; V gene: TRBV2; CDR3 DNA: TGTGCCAGCAAGCAGGAAATTAGCACAGATACGCAGTATTTT; CDR3 protein: CASKQEISTDTQYF
CDR3 length: 14; clone size: once; D gene: -; J gene: TRBJ2-1; V gene: TRBV10-1; CDR3 DNA: TGCGCCAGCAGTGATGGGGGATCCAACAATGAGCAGTTCTTC; CDR3 protein: CASSDGGSNNEQFF
CDR3 length: 15; clone size: few; D gene: -; J gene: TRBJ1-2; V gene: TRBV16; CDR3 DNA: TGTGCCAGCAGCCAATCACCAGGGTCGAACTATGGCTACACCTTC; CDR3 protein: CASSQSPGSNYGYTF
CDR3 length: 18; clone size: -; D gene: -; J gene: TRBJ2-4; V gene: TRBV4-2; CDR3 DNA: TGTGCCAGCAGCCAAGAGGGCACGAGCTTGCGGGCCAAAAACATTCAGTACTTC; CDR3 protein: CASSQEGTSLRAKNIQYF
CDR3 length: 14; clone size: -; D gene: TRBD1; J gene: TRBJ1-5; V gene: TRBV6-5; CDR3 DNA: TGTGCCAGCAAATCCCTAGGGGGCAGCCAGCCCCAGCATTTT; CDR3 protein: CASKSLGGSQPQHF
CDR3 length: 17; clone size: -; D gene: -; J gene: TRBJ2-7; V gene: TRBV4-1; CDR3 DNA: TGCGCCAGCAGCCAAGTCGGAAAAAAGTTTGAGGACTACGAGCAGTACTTC; CDR3 protein: CASSQVGKKFEDYEQYF
CDR3 length: 13; clone size: -; D gene: -; J gene: TRBJ2-1; V gene: TRBV7-9; CDR3 DNA: TGTGCCAGCAGCCACAAACGGGGTGATGAGCAGTTCTTC; CDR3 protein: CASSHKRGDEQFF
CDR3 length: 15; clone size: -; D gene: -; J gene: TRBJ2-3; V gene: TRBV11-1; CDR3 DNA: TGTGCCAGCAGCTTAGTTAGTCTGGGAACAGATACGCAGTATTTT; CDR3 protein: CASSLVSLGTDTQYF
CDR3 length: 15; clone size: -; D gene: -; J gene: TRBJ1-6; V gene: TRBV14; CDR3 DNA: TGTGCCAGCAGCCAAGTATGGGGCACCAATTCACCCCTCCACTTT; CDR3 protein: CASSQVWGTNSPLHF
CDR3 length: 15; clone size: few; D gene: TRBD1; J gene: TRBJ1-2; V gene: TRBV2; CDR3 DNA: TGTGCCAGCAGTATAACGAGGACAGGAAACTATGGCTACACCTTC; CDR3 protein: CASSITRTGNYGYTF
CDR3 length: 17; clone size: -; D gene: TRBD2; J gene: TRBJ2-1; V gene: TRBV5-1; CDR3 DNA: TGCGCCAGCAGCTGGACCGGGACTAGCGAAATGTACAATGAGCAGTTCTTC; CDR3 protein: CASSWTGTSEMYNEQFF
CDR3 length: 13; clone size: -; D gene: -; J gene: TRBJ1-2; V gene: TRBV6-1; CDR3 DNA: TGTGCCAGCAGTGAAAGCGGGGTAGGAGGCTACACCTTC; CDR3 protein: CASSESGVGGYTF
CDR3 length: 15; clone size: -; D gene: -; J gene: TRBJ1-4; V gene: TRBV2; CDR3 DNA: TGTGCCAGCAGCTGGGTTAGGGGCACCCAGGAAAAACTGTTTTTT; CDR3 protein: CASSWVRGTQEKLFF
CDR3 length: 14; clone size: -; D gene: -; J gene: TRBJ2-7; V gene: TRBV13; CDR3 DNA: TGTGCCAGCAGCCCTAGCTGGGGTTTCCACGAGCAGTACTTC; CDR3 protein: CASSPSWGFHEQYF
CDR3 length: 14; clone size: -; D gene: -; J gene: TRBJ1-2; V gene: TRBV19; CDR3 DNA: TGTGCCAGTAGTAGATACGGATCTAACTATGGCTACACCTTC; CDR3 protein: CASSRYGSNYGYTF
CDR3 length: 15; clone size: -; D gene: -; J gene: TRBJ2-2; V gene: TRBV6-5; CDR3 DNA: TGTGCCAGCACCACCGACTCTACGAACACCGGGGAGCTGTTTTTT; CDR3 protein: CASTTDSTNTGELFF
CDR3 length: 17; clone size: -; D gene: -; J gene: TRBJ1-2; V gene: TRBV4-1; CDR3 DNA: TGCGCCAGCAGCCAAGGATTGAGGGGACGGGTGGGGTATGGCTACACCTTC; CDR3 protein: CASSQGLRGRVGYGYTF
CDR3 length: 13; clone size: -; D gene: TRBD1; J gene: TRBJ1-2; V gene: TRBV28; CDR3 DNA: TGTGCCAGCAGTTTACTCAGGGGGCATGGCTACACCTTC; CDR3 protein: CASSLLRGHGYTF
CDR3 length: 14; clone size: -; D gene: -; J gene: TRBJ2-3; V gene: TRBV11-2; CDR3 DNA: TGTGCCAGCAGCTTAATTCCCTGGTCAGATACGCAGTATTTT; CDR3 protein: CASSLIPWSDTQYF
CDR3 length: 15; clone size: -; D gene: TRBD1; J gene: TRBJ1-1; V gene: TRBV27; CDR3 DNA: TGTGCCAGCAGTTCACACAGGGGGAGGGGCACTGAAGCTTTCTTT; CDR3 protein: CASSSHRGRGTEAFF
CDR3 length: 15; clone size: -; D gene: -; J gene: TRBJ2-6; V gene: TRBV4-1; CDR3 DNA: TGCGCCAGCAGCCAACAACCCGGTGGGGCCAACGTCCTGACTTTC; CDR3 protein: CASSQQPGGANVLTF